The clone carrying this T cell receptor beta chain appeared a few times. The CDR3 loop spans 17 amino acids. Trimming cost V 2 bases and J 4 bases, with 18 bases left between them. From germline, CDR1 is WNHNN and CDR2 SYGVQD (reference sequence). The data originate from a study of T-cell reconstitution after alpha-beta-depleted transplantation in children. This sample's TCRbeta library carried unique molecular identifier barcodes. TCRdb redid the calling of the PCR reads with MiXCR, one entry per CDR3 protein. Of about 440,000 distinct CDR3 sequences in the sample, over 40% are singletons; the top ten hold 27%.

The starting material was PBMCs, obtained before TCRalphabeta/CD19-depleted stem cell transplant. The origin of this receptor is a girl aged 2-10 years with aplastic anemia, due to receive a stem cell transplant. The V gene is TRBV10-1, the J gene TRBJ2-1; D might be TRBD2 (5 bases). The CDR3, as DNA: TGCGCCAGCAGTGAGACCCCCGGGCTAGCAGCATACAATGAGCAGTTCTTC. It encodes CASSETPGLAAYNEQFF.